This T cell receptor (beta chain) comes out of a study of spatial heterogeneity in lung cancer. Study summary: Consistently, beta-chain sequences turned up in larger numbers than alpha-chain sequences did.

The time point is: sample taken at primary tumor resection. Samples came from around 70 TRACERx patients with untreated early-stage lung cancer. From tumor, nontumor lung or frozen PBMC, whole RNA was taken unsorted for sequencing. Per germline, CDR1 DFQATT and CDR2 SNEGSKA (reference sequence). V was cut by 0 bases and J by 6 bases, with 13 bases left in between. The CDR3 is 14 amino acids. This clonotype is labeled medium-sized. Individual TCR cDNA molecules each bore their own unique molecular identifier. TCRdb ran MiXCR on the 5' RACE reads and lists one entry per CDR3 protein. The sample lists about 6,100 distinct CDR3 sequences, 7.8% occurring once.

The source was normal lung tissue next to the tumor, collected at surgery. The receptor comes from a female donor with early-stage non-small cell lung cancer. This rearrangement joins TRBV20-1 to TRBJ2-3; D perhaps matches TRBD2 (7 bases). DNA of the CDR3: TGCAGTGCTAGAGATAGGGAGGGGGTCGATACGCAGTATTTT. Its protein is CSARDREGVDTQYF.